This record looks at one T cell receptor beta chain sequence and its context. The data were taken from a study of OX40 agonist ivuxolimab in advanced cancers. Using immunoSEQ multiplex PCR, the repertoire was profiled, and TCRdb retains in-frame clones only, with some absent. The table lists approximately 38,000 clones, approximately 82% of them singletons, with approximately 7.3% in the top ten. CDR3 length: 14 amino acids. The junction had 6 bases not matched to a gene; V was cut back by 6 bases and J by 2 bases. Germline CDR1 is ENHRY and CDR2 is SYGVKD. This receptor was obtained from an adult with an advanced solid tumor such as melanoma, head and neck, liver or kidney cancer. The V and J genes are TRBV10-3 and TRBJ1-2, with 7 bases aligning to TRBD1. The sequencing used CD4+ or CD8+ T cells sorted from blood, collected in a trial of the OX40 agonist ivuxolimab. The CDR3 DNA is TGTGCCATCAGACCACCGGGACAGAACTATGGCTACACCTTC. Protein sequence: CAIRPPGQNYGYTF.